This T cell receptor (beta chain) emerged from a study of blood T cells in healthy people across ages (dated by TCRdb to between 2015 and 2016). In the study overall: Template switching captured roughly one uniquely barcoded TCR beta cDNA molecule per two T cells in model experiments. The study measured age-related changes in TCR beta repertoire diversity using deep sequencing normalized with unique cDNA molecular identifiers. Four age groups were formed from the donors: young (average around 15 years), middle-aged (less than 40), aged (around 68) and long-lived (around 80). Using the same blood draw, the study looked at two additional independent replicas of 1 million unique cDNA reads for two donors, one aged 18 to 30 and the other aged 80 or older. General findings and caveats noted by the study authors: Donor CMV infection status was unknown, potentially confounding age-related changes in expanded clonotypes. The percentage of naive T cells measured by flow cytometry correlated strongly with observed TCR beta diversity. Conclusive comparison of naive and antigen-experienced compartments was prevented by the profiling of bulk unsorted PBMCs. Compared with the aged group, the long-lived group had more naive CD4+ T cells, fewer expanded clones and increased TCR diversity, a pattern suggesting age selection. Observed TCR beta diversity per million T cells fell roughly linearly with age, and a significant reduction was already apparent by age roughly 40. Estimates of total diversity from one million sequenced T cells were regarded as lower bounds and underestimates.

The donors were roughly 39 Caucasian individuals from Russia, aged roughly 6 to 100 years, who were systemically healthy. About 9.8 milliliters of peripheral blood were drawn from each donor into EDTA-treated Vacutainer tubes. PBMCs were isolated by Ficoll-Paque density-gradient centrifugation, with at least 7 million obtained per sample. Trizol reagent was used to extract total RNA from the PBMCs, yielding at least 5.5 micrograms per sample. The percentages of naive CD45RAhigh/CD27high T cells were determined by flow cytometry on a PBMC aliquot from every donor. Library construction relied on 5' RACE. Reads for this sample came from an Illumina HiSeq 2500. The second PCR ran for about 6 to 12 cycles and used a J-beta primer mix along with a sample-barcoded 5' primer. A unique molecular identifier was introduced onto each TCR beta cDNA molecule by a template-switch 5' adaptor carrying 12 random nucleotides. Each sample yielded at least 3 million CDR3-containing paired-end reads. All of the RNA was converted into first-strand cDNA using the Mint cDNA synthesis kit, with a TRBC-specific oligonucleotide serving as the primer. All cDNA was treated with uracil-DNA glycosylase and then went through a first 18-cycle PCR with the universal primers M1SS and BC2_uni_R. The study's processing was this. For normalization, 1 million high-quality reads, each with a distinct molecular identifier, were randomly selected from each sample. Instead of being binned into consensus sequences, reads with shared molecular identifiers were discarded. MiTCR, with a Q25 quality threshold and the strictest error-elimination algorithm, was used for CDR3 identification, clonotype clustering and error correction. A nonparametric unseen species model with Euler transformation was used to estimate a lower bound on total TCR beta diversity. The raw public data were reprocessed by TCRdb itself: fastp quality trimming at Q25, MiXCR clonotype calling, in-frame beta chains only. Identical CDR3 proteins give one entry, which carries the most common genes and DNA. The V and J calls were not made by the authors but by TCRdb's processing. This sample gives 750,000 to 950,000 distinct CDR3 sequences in total; 20% to 30% of them show up just once. The ten biggest clones cover roughly 3.1% of the sample.

On this clonotype itself: Its recognized antigen is unknown. Base qualities are not provided; no much larger clone lies one nucleotide away.

CDR1 SGHKS and CDR2 YYEKEE were looked up in the germline V gene (reference sequence). The CDR3 runs 15 amino acids, cysteine and phenylalanine included. Of the read, only the CDR3 DNA is kept; its 45 bases are in frame from base 1. Trimmed from V: 4 bases; trimmed from J: 0 bases; junction bases lacking a gene match: 7. These data were also filed under a second study, of T cells of mothers and their children. Taken from the second paper: Nine systemically healthy Caucasian individuals served as donors, namely three mothers together with their six children. cDNA synthesis consumed the entire amount of extracted RNA, loaded at approximately 1.6 ug RNA in each 15 ul reaction. In the second PCR, sample barcodes and 2-4 random nucleotides were introduced via the M1S primer. Each mother yielded over 9.5 million TCR beta CDR3 reads and each child 2.5 million to 3 million reads. In both related and unrelated pairs, thymic selection shapes the output of TCR recombination in a similar way, with inherited differences having only a minor effect. Normalized repertoire overlap was always slightly but never significantly higher in related than unrelated mother-child pairs. With a sensitivity of approximately 100 clones per million clonotypes, no persistent microchimeric T cell clones were detected. Deep NGS was used in the study to compare the TCR beta repertoires of mothers and children and to look for features that separate related mother-child pairs from unrelated individuals. Mothers averaged about 40 +/- 4 years of age and children averaged about 10 +/- 4 years. Libraries were sequenced on Illumina HiSeq 2000 with 100+100 nt paired-end reads after adapter ligation with NEBNext reagents. To prevent cross-contamination, the mother and child libraries were prepared one month apart and sequenced in separate runs. Between about 500,000 and 2,300,000 distinct TCR beta clonotypes were identified per donor. Naive TCR beta clonotypes were estimated from low-frequency clonotypes matched to each donor's FACS-determined naive share, without sorting.

Input material: blood. The origin of this receptor is a boy aged 10-17 years in good health. Recombination linked TRBV5-5 to TRBJ2-7; 7 junctional bases match TRBD1. The bases are TGTGCCAGCAGCGTCTCCGGGACAGACTCCTACGAGCAGTACTTC. Translated, this is CASSVSGTDSYEQYF.